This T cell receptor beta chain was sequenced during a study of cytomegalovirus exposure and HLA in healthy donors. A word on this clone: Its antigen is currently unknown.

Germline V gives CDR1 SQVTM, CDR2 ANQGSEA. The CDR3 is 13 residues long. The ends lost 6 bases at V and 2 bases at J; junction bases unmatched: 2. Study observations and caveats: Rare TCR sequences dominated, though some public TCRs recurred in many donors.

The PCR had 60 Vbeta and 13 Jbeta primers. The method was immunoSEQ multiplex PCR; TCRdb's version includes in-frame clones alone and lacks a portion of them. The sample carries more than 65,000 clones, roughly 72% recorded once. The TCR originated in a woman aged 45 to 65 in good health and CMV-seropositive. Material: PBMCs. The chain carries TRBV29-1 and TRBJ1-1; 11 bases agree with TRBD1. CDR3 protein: CSVRTGGNTEAFF. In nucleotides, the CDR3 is TGCAGCGTCCGGACAGGGGGCAACACTGAAGCTTTCTTT.